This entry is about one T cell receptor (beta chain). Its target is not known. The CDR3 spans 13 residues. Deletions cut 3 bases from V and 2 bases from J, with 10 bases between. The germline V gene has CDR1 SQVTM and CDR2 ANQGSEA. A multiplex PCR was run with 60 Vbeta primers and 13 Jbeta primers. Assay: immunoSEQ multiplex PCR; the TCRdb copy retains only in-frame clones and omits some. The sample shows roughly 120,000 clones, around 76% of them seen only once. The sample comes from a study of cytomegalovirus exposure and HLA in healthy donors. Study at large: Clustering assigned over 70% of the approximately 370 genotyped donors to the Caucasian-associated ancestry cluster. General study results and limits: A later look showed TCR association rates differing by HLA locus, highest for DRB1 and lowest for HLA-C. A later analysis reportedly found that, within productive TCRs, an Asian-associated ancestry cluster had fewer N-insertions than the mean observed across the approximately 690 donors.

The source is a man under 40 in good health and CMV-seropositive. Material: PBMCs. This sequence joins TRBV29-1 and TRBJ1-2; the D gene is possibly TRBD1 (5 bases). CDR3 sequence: CSVEGQTNYGYTF. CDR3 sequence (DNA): TGCAGCGTTGAGGGGCAGACCAACTATGGCTACACCTTC.